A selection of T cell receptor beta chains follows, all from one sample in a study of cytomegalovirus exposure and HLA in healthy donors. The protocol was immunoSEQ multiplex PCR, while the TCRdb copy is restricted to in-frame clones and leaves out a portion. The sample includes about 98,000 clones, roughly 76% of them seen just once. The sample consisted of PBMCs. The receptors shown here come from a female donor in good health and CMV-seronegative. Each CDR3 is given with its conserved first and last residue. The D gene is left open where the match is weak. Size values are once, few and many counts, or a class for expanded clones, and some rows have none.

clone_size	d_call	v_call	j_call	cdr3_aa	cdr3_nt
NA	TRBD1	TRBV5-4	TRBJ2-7	CASSFGTGTYEQYF	TGTGCCAGCAGCTTCGGGACAGGGACCTACGAGCAGTACTTC
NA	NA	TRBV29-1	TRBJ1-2	CSVESGPGYGYTF	TGCAGCGTTGAGTCAGGGCCGGGCTATGGCTACACCTTC
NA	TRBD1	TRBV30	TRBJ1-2	CAWSEGTGVFDGYTF	TGTGCCTGGAGTGAAGGGACAGGGGTCTTTGATGGCTACACCTTC
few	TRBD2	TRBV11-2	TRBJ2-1	CASSSGLAGVNREQFF	TGTGCCAGCAGCTCAGGACTAGCGGGAGTGAATCGTGAGCAGTTCTTC
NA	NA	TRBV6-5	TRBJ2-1	CASSNPWRDEQFF	TGTGCCAGCAGTAACCCCTGGAGGGATGAGCAGTTCTTC
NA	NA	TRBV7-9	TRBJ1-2	CASSLGGGGAGYTF	TGTGCCAGCAGCTTAGGGGGCGGTGGAGCTGGCTACACCTTC
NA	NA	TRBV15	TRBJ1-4	CATSREKGRNEKLFF	TGTGCCACCAGCAGAGAGAAGGGGCGTAATGAAAAACTGTTTTTT
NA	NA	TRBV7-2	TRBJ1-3	CASRRQGSGNTIYF	TGTGCCAGCAGGAGGCAGGGCTCCGGAAACACCATATATTTT
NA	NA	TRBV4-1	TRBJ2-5	CASSLQGRETQYF	TGCGCCAGCAGCTTACAGGGTCGGGAGACCCAGTACTTC
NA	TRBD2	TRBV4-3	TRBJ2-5	CASSQLLAGEETQYF	TGCGCCAGCAGCCAATTACTAGCGGGGGAAGAGACCCAGTACTTC
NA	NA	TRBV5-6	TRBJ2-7	CASSLDMGRTYEQYF	TGTGCCAGCAGCTTGGATATGGGGCGAACCTACGAGCAGTACTTC
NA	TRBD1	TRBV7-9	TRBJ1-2	CASSFGQGAGGYTF	TGTGCCAGCAGCTTCGGACAGGGGGCTGGTGGCTACACCTTC
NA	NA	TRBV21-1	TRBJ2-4	CASSVRLAGVENIQYF	TGTGCCAGCAGCGTCCGACTAGCGGGAGTAGAAAACATTCAGTACTTC
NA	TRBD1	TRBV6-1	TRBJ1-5	CASSRDRVNQPQHF	TGTGCCAGCAGTCGAGACAGGGTCAATCAGCCCCAGCATTTT
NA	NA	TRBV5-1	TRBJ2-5	CASSLGDSYQETQYF	TGCGCCAGCAGCTTGGGAGACAGTTACCAAGAGACCCAGTACTTC
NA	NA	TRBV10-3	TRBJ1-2	CAIWGLQGGYTF	TGTGCCATCTGGGGTTTGCAGGGTGGCTACACCTTC
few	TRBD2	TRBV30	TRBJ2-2	CAWSGGLAGVTGELFF	TGTGCCTGGAGTGGGGGACTAGCGGGAGTCACCGGGGAGCTGTTTTTT
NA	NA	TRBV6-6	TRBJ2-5	CASRPLFGEQETQYF	TGTGCCAGCAGACCCCTTTTCGGGGAGCAGGAGACCCAGTACTTC
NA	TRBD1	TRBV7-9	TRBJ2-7	CASSFRQGDSYEQYF	TGTGCCAGCAGCTTTAGACAGGGGGACTCCTACGAGCAGTACTTC
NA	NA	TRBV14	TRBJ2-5	CASSQGQGSILETQYF	TGTGCCAGCAGCCAAGGGCAGGGGAGCATTTTGGAGACCCAGTACTTC
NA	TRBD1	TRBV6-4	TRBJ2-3	CASSEGQGATDTQYF	TGTGCCAGCAGTGAAGGACAGGGGGCCACAGATACGCAGTATTTT
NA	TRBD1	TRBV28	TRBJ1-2	CASSLLTGTGYGYTF	TGTGCCAGCAGTTTATTGACAGGGACGGGGTATGGCTACACCTTC
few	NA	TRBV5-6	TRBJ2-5	CASSNGETQYF	TGTGCCAGCAGCAACGGAGAGACCCAGTACTTC
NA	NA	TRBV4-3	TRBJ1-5	CASSQAILQPQHF	TGCGCCAGCAGCCAAGCTATACTGCAGCCCCAGCATTTT
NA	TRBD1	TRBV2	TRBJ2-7	CASSEAGTGQREQYF	TGTGCCAGCAGTGAAGCCGGGACAGGGCAGCGAGAGCAGTACTTC
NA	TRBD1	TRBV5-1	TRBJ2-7	CASSLVSLWPGQGRFSYEQYF	TGCGCCAGCAGCTTGGTGTCATTATGGCCGGGACAGGGAAGATTCTCCTACGAGCAGTACTTC
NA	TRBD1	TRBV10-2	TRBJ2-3	CASNGQGNTDTQYF	TGCGCCAGCAACGGACAGGGCAATACAGATACGCAGTATTTT
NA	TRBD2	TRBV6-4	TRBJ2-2	CASSERGGNTGELFF	TGTGCCAGCAGTGAGCGGGGGGGGAACACCGGGGAGCTGTTTTTT
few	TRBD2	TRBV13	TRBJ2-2	CASSRGPTSGIEGELFF	TGTGCCAGCAGCCGGGGACCGACTAGCGGGATAGAGGGGGAGCTGTTTTTT
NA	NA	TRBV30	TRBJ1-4	CAWSGQNEKLFF	TGTGCCTGGTCCGGACAGAATGAAAAACTGTTTTTT
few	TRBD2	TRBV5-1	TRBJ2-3	CASSAGLAGVDTQYF	TGCGCCAGCAGCGCGGGACTAGCGGGAGTAGATACGCAGTATTTT
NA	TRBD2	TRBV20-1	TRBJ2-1	CSARSRTSAFF	TGCAGTGCTAGATCTCGGACTAGCGCCTTCTTC
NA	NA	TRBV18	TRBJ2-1	CASSPYIRRDNEQFF	TGTGCCAGCTCACCATACATAAGGAGGGACAATGAGCAGTTCTTC
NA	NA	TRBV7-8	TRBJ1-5	CASSLGSRGQPQHF	TGTGCCAGCAGCTTAGGAAGTCGAGGTCAGCCCCAGCATTTT
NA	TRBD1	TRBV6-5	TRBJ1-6	CASSFPPGTDHSPLHF	TGTGCCAGCAGTTTCCCCCCCGGGACAGACCATTCACCCCTCCACTTT
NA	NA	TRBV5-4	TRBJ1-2	CASSLVGRESF	TGTGCCAGCAGCTTGGTCGGACGGGAGAGCTTC
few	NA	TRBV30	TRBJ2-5	CAWRGGVGETQYF	TGTGCCTGGAGAGGAGGGGTTGGGGAGACCCAGTACTTC
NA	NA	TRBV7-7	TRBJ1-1	CASSLEQNTEAFF	TGTGCTAGCAGCCTCGAGCAAAACACTGAAGCTTTCTTT
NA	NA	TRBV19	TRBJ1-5	CASSMNGYSNQPQHF	TGTGCCAGTAGTATGAACGGGTATAGCAATCAGCCCCAGCATTTT
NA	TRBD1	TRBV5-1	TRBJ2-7	CASSFGTGTYEQYF	TGCGCCAGCAGCTTTGGGACAGGGACCTACGAGCAGTACTTC
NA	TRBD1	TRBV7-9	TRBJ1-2	CASSTGTGDYGYTF	TGTGCCAGCAGCACCGGGACAGGAGACTATGGCTACACCTTC
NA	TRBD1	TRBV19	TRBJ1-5	CASSDGTGDRQPQHF	TGTGCCAGTAGTGACGGGACAGGGGACCGACAGCCCCAGCATTTT
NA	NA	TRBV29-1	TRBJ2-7	CSVGQSSYEQYF	TGCAGCGTTGGACAGTCCTCCTACGAGCAGTACTTC
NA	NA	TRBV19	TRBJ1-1	CASSIGQKNTEAFF	TGTGCCAGTAGTATAGGACAGAAAAACACTGAAGCTTTCTTT
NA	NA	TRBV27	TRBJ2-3	CASSLPGERTDTQYF	TGTGCCAGCAGTTTACCGGGTGAACGCACAGATACGCAGTATTTT
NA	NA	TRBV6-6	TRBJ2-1	CASSYGAGGLNEQFF	TGTGCCAGCAGTTACGGGGCAGGGGGACTGAATGAGCAGTTCTTC
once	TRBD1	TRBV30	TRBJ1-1	CAWSHRGTEAFF	TGTGCCTGGAGTCACAGGGGTACTGAAGCTTTCTTT